A selection of T cell receptor beta chains follows, all from one sample in a study of blood T cell repertoires in COVID-19. Libraries were prepared by immunoSEQ multiplex PCR; TCRdb keeps only in-frame clonotypes and omits some of them. The table includes roughly 250,000 clones, about 89% detected once. The sample was PBMCs or T cells enriched from blood (not recorded which). Receptor source: a woman aged 18-29 years who had recovered from COVID-19. The CDR3 runs from the conserved cysteine through the conserved F or W. A D gene is named only where the DNA matches it firmly. A clone size is listed for some rows: how often the clone was seen (once, few, many), or a class if it is expanded.

TRBJ1-1 TRBV27 15 - - TGTGCCAGCAGTCTCACGACAGGAGGGAACACTGAAGCTTTCTTT CASSLTTGGNTEAFF
TRBJ1-1 TRBV7-2 15 few - TGTGCCAGCAGCTTAGCAGTCGGTCTGAACACTGAAGCTTTCTTT CASSLAVGLNTEAFF
TRBJ1-1 TRBV2 13 - TRBD1 TGTGCCAGCAGTGTTGGCAGGGGGACTGAAGCTTTCTTT CASSVGRGTEAFF
TRBJ2-7 TRBV12-3/TRBV12-4 12 - - TGTGCCAGCAGTATCTCTAGGTCCGAGCAGTACTTC CASSISRSEQYF
TRBJ1-1 TRBV18 14 - - TGTGCCAGCTCCGGGGGGGTGGGCAACACTGAAGCTTTCTTT CASSGGVGNTEAFF
TRBJ2-1 TRBV29-1 14 - - TGCAGCGCTGGAAGATCCAGGGACTACAATGAGCAGTTCTTC CSAGRSRDYNEQFF
TRBJ1-1 TRBV19 18 - - TGTGCCAGTAGTCAGGCCGGGAGGGGCGGTCCGAAAGGGACTGAAGCTTTCTTT CASSQAGRGGPKGTEAFF
TRBJ2-2 TRBV7-2 15 - - TGTGCCAGCAGCTTATTGAGCGCCAACACCGGGGAGCTGTTTTTT CASSLLSANTGELFF
TRBJ1-4 TRBV5-1 16 once TRBD1 TGCGCCAGCAGCTTGGACAGGGGGCCTACTAATGAAAAACTGTTTTTT CASSLDRGPTNEKLFF
TRBJ1-1 TRBV7-2 16 - - TGTGCCAGCAGCTTATTGGTGCGTACAGGAGACACTGAAGCTTTCTTT CASSLLVRTGDTEAFF
TRBJ2-2 TRBV4-1 16 - TRBD2 TGCGCCAGCAGCCAAGGCGGGACTAGCGGGTCCGGGGAGCTGTTTTTT CASSQGGTSGSGELFF
TRBJ2-2 TRBV7-2 15 - - TGTGCCAGCAGCTTATCAACAGGGATGGCCGGGGAGCTGTTTTTT CASSLSTGMAGELFF
TRBJ1-2 TRBV28 16 once TRBD1 TGTGCCAGCAGCCATGGACAGGGGGCCCCTCTCTATGGCTACACCTTC CASSHGQGAPLYGYTF
TRBJ1-5 TRBV12-3/TRBV12-4 13 - - TGTGCCAGCAGCCCGGGGGTAAATCAGCCCCAGCATTTT CASSPGVNQPQHF
TRBJ1-1 TRBV2 14 - - TGTGCCAGCAGTGAATTGAGGGTCAACACTGAAGCTTTCTTT CASSELRVNTEAFF
TRBJ2-5 TRBV9 14 - TRBD1 TGTGCCAGCAGCCCCCGGGTAGGGGGCCTAGGCCAGTACTTC CASSPRVGGLGQYF
TRBJ2-1 TRBV10-3 16 - TRBD2 TGTGCCATCATGGACGGGGAGGGAGACCCCTTTAAGGAGCAGTTCTTC CAIMDGEGDPFKEQFF
TRBJ1-6 TRBV4-2 16 - - TGTGCCAGCAGCCAGACAGACAGCTCCTATAATTCACCCCTCCACTTT CASSQTDSSYNSPLHF
TRBJ1-2 TRBV15 13 - - TGTGCCACCAGCAGAGGCACCCGGGTAGGCTACACCTTC CATSRGTRVGYTF
TRBJ1-2 TRBV7-9 13 - - TGTGCCAGCAGCCCAGCGGGTAACTATGGCTACACCTTC CASSPAGNYGYTF
TRBJ2-1 TRBV7-6 18 once - TGTGCCAGCAGCTTAGACCTCTCACGGGGGGCCGTCTACAATGAGCAGTTCTTC CASSLDLSRGAVYNEQFF
TRBJ2-5 TRBV2 12 - - TGTGCCAGCATTTCAGGCCCTGAGACCCAGTACTTC CASISGPETQYF
TRBJ1-1 TRBV5-6 16 - TRBD1 TGTGCCAGCAGCTTGGGGAAGGGGGCGATGAACACTGAAGCTTTCTTT CASSLGKGAMNTEAFF
TRBJ2-3 TRBV19 16 - TRBD2 TGTGCCAGTAGTACGACTAGCGGGGGAAGCACAGATACGCAGTATTTT CASSTTSGGSTDTQYF
TRBJ1-1 TRBV11-2 13 - - TGTGCCAGCAGCGTTTGGGGCAACACTGAAGCTTTCTTT CASSVWGNTEAFF
TRBJ2-1 TRBV18 15 - TRBD1 TGTGCCAGCTCAGCTCACAGGGGGCCCTACAATGAGCAGTTCTTC CASSAHRGPYNEQFF
TRBJ1-3 TRBV5-4 15 - TRBD1 TGTGCCAGCAGCTACACAGGGGGCTCTGGAAACACCATATATTTT CASSYTGGSGNTIYF
TRBJ2-1 TRBV11-2 17 - TRBD1 TGTGCCAGCAGCTCGGGAAGGGGGCGGATAGGCGGGCATGAGCAGTTCTTC CASSSGRGRIGGHEQFF
TRBJ2-7 TRBV7-2 15 - - TGTGCCAGCAGCTTAGCGCTAGCGAGCTCCTACGAGCAGTACTTC CASSLALASSYEQYF
TRBJ1-1 TRBV7-8 13 - TRBD1 TGTGCCAGCAGTCCACAGGGGTACACTGAAGCTTTCTTT CASSPQGYTEAFF
TRBJ1-1 TRBV15 13 - - TGTGCCACCAGCAGATGGAGAGGCACTGAAGCTTTCTTT CATSRWRGTEAFF
TRBJ2-7 TRBV29-1 16 few TRBD2 TGCAGCGTTACTAGGACTAGCGGGAGAAGTGATCACGAGCAGTACTTC CSVTRTSGRSDHEQYF
TRBJ1-2 TRBV4-1 14 - TRBD1 TGCGCCAGCAGCCAACCAGGGGGGCCTTATGGCTACACCTTC CASSQPGGPYGYTF
TRBJ1-2 TRBV12-3/TRBV12-4 13 - - TGTGCCAGCAGTTTAGGCAGGGCGAGTGGCTACACCTTC CASSLGRASGYTF
TRBJ1-2 TRBV19 13 - TRBD1 TGTGCCAGTAGTCCAGGGGGCAACTATGGCTACACCTTC CASSPGGNYGYTF
TRBJ2-7 TRBV6-2/TRBV6-3 15 - - TGTGCCAGCAGTTACGACCGGGGGATCTCCTACGAGCAGTACTTC CASSYDRGISYEQYF
TRBJ1-4 TRBV9 14 - - TGTGCCAGCAGCGCCCAAGTGCAGGAGGGAAAACTGTTTTTT CASSAQVQEGKLFF
TRBJ1-2 TRBV5-4 15 - TRBD1 TGTGCCAGCAGCGGCCAGGGGGGTGGAAACTATGGCTACACCTTC CASSGQGGGNYGYTF
TRBJ2-7 TRBV27 16 - TRBD1 TGTGCCAGCAGTCCTTACCGGGACAGGGGGCTGTACGAGCAGTACTTC CASSPYRDRGLYEQYF
TRBJ1-1 TRBV7-9 14 - - TGTGCCAGCAGCCCCCCCCGCGCCCACACTGAAGCTTTCTTT CASSPPRAHTEAFF
TRBJ2-7 TRBV29-1 15 - TRBD2 TGCAGCGTTGAAGGAACGGCTAGCGGGAGCTACGAGCAGTACTTC CSVEGTASGSYEQYF
TRBJ2-5 TRBV3-1/TRBV3-2 15 - - TGTGCCAGCAGCCAAGGGACAGAGGGGCAAGAGACCCAGTACTTC CASSQGTEGQETQYF
TRBJ1-1 TRBV5-1 15 - - TGCGCCAGCAGCCTGGACAGTTCCATGAACACTGAAGCTTTCTTT CASSLDSSMNTEAFF
TRBJ2-3 TRBV6-5 14 - TRBD2 TGTGCCAGCAGAGGACTAGCGGGGGGCGATACGCAGTATTTT CASRGLAGGDTQYF
TRBJ2-1 TRBV4-1 13 - - TGCGCCAGCAGCCCAGACCCTATCAATGAGCAGTTCTTC CASSPDPINEQFF
TRBJ2-7 TRBV10-3 13 - - TGTGCCATCAGTGAGTTGAGCTCCTACGAGCAGTACTTC CAISELSSYEQYF
TRBJ2-7 TRBV7-3 15 - - TGTGCCAGCAGCCCAACCGTTTGGGGGCCCTACGAGCAGTACTTC CASSPTVWGPYEQYF
TRBJ1-5 TRBV7-9 13 - - TGTGCCAGCAGCTTAAGTACGGGTCAGCCCCAGCATTTT CASSLSTGQPQHF
TRBJ2-5 TRBV5-6 14 - TRBD1 TGTGCCAGCAGCTCGGACAGGGGAGGAGAGACCCAGTACTTC CASSSDRGGETQYF
TRBJ1-6 TRBV19 15 - - TGTGCCAGTAGTATTGTTTTGAGTCGGAATTCACCCCTCCACTTT CASSIVLSRNSPLHF
TRBJ1-2 TRBV20-1 11 - TRBD1 TGCAGTTCGACAGGGGGAGGTGGCTACACCTTC CSSTGGGGYTF
TRBJ1-2 TRBV7-9 13 - - TGTGCCAGCAGCTTAGAACAGACAAATGGCTACACCTTC CASSLEQTNGYTF
TRBJ1-2 TRBV5-5 13 - - TGTGCCAGCAGCCCTCCGGGGTTCTATGGCTACACCTTC CASSPPGFYGYTF
TRBJ1-2 TRBV6-5 13 - - TGTGCCAGCAGTTCCACAGGGTCCTATGGCTACACCTTC CASSSTGSYGYTF
TRBJ2-3 TRBV7-9 16 - TRBD2 TGTGCCAGCAGCTTATGGGGTAGCGGGGGGTTAGATACGCAGTATTTT CASSLWGSGGLDTQYF
TRBJ2-1 TRBV19 15 once - TGTGCCAGTAAGCCCCTGCACTCTAGCATCGATGAGCAGTTCTTC CASKPLHSSIDEQFF